The next 8 T cell receptor beta chains were all read from a single sample in a study of T cells in Graves' hyperthyroidism and ophthalmopathy. TCR beta CDR3 regions were amplified from RNA. A first-round RT-PCR of the TCR CDR3 used the HTBI primer set. Each CDR3 protein gets one entry after TCRdb re-called the multiplex PCR reads with MiXCR. This sample has around 580,000 distinct CDR3 sequences; about 43% occur once, and the top ten carry around 8%. Material: peripheral blood or thyroid tissue (not recorded which). The receptors were gathered from a woman aged 18-29 years with Graves' hyperthyroidism.

This chain connects TRBV5-1 to TRBJ1-4; 9 nucleotides match TRBD1. The CDR3 extends over 15 amino acids. The germline V gene has CDR1 SGHRS and CDR2 YFSETQ. Trimming cost V 4 bases and J 6 bases; bases outside gene matches: 7. This CDR3 reads CASSTGQGSDEKLFF. For the CDR3, the DNA is TGCGCCAGCAGCACGGGACAGGGATCAGATGAAAAACTGTTTTTT.

Many counts were recorded for this clonotype. V is TRBV5-8 and J is TRBJ1-2; TRBD1 might be the D (6 bases). CDR1 is SGHTS, CDR2 YDEGEE, per germline. The V end was cut by 4 bases, the J end by 0 bases, with 13 bases between. The CDR3 extends over 15 amino acids. The DNA of the CDR3 is TGTGCCAGCAGCCTGGACAGTCAAGCTAACTATGGCTACACCTTC. The encoded protein is CASSLDSQANYGYTF.

V and J are TRBV20-1 and TRBJ2-5; 12 bases map to TRBD2. Germline V CDR1 and CDR2: DFQATT, SNEGSKA (reference sequence). With V trimmed by 4 bases and J by 5 bases, 8 bases remained unmatched. The CDR3 is made up of 15 amino acids. The CDR3 nucleotides read TGCAGTGCTAACCTAGCGGGAGGGGGGAGGGAGACCCAGTACTTC. This translates into CSANLAGGGRETQYF.

The gene calls are TRBV27 and TRBJ1-2, with TRBD1 identical over 10 bases. Germline CDR1 reads MNHEY; CDR2 reads SMNVEV (reference sequence). This CDR3 region has 17 residues. V shed 8 bases and J 2 bases; nucleotides not matched to a gene: 14. DNA of the CDR3: TGTGCCAGCGGTTCGACCGGGACAGGGGCTATCAACTATGGCTACACCTTC. Encoded protein: CASGSTGTGAINYGYTF.

Ten or more counts support this clonotype. The chain is built from TRBV12-3 or TRBV12-4 and TRBJ1-2, with D unclear. This CDR3 is 15 amino acids long. Trimming removed 3 bases from V and 0 bases from J, with 11 bases in between. The CDR3 region is CASSLFGASNYGYTF. In nucleotides, the CDR3 is TGTGCCAGCAGTTTGTTCGGAGCCTCTAACTATGGCTACACCTTC.

The V call is TRBV24-1, the J call TRBJ2-6; TRBD1 aligns across 7 bases. The CDR3 extends over 19 amino acids. Looked up from germline, CDR1 is KGHDR and CDR2 is SFDVKD. Trimming took 4 bases from V and 1 from J; bases not matched to a gene: 12. CDR3 residues: CATSEAPTGILSGANVLTF. The CDR3 DNA is TGTGCCACCAGTGAAGCTCCGACAGGGATCTTATCTGGGGCCAACGTCCTGACTTTC.

This clonotype was found many times. The CDR3 spells CASSYGGGRGLDEQYF. CDR3 nucleotides: TGTGCCAGCAGTTACGGAGGTGGGAGGGGGCTCGACGAGCAGTACTTC. V and J are TRBV6-5 and TRBJ2-7; the D gene could be TRBD1 or TRBD2 (7 bases each). CDR1 and CDR2 (germline): MNHEY, SVGAGI. This CDR3 region has 16 residues. The V end was cut by 2 bases, the J end by 5 bases, with 19 bases between.

This clonotype was seen repeatedly, ten times or more. The chain couples TRBV6-5 to TRBJ2-5, with TRBD1 identical over 7 bases. This CDR3 has 12 residues. CDR1 and CDR2 (germline): MNHEY, SVGAGI. The junction had 3 bases not matched to a gene; V was cut back by 7 bases and J by 4 bases. For the CDR3, the DNA is TGTGCCAGCAACAGGGGTGGAGAGACCCAGTACTTC. Amino acids: CASNRGGETQYF.